Here is one T cell receptor beta chain with its context. Described time point: after neoadjuvant nivolumab, at surgical resection. Germline lookup yields CDR1 SGHTA and CDR2 FQGTGA. This CDR3 spans 13 amino acids. Trimming took 5 bases from V and 2 from J, leaving 7 bases between them. The data belong to a study of neoadjuvant anti-PD-1 for oral cavity cancer. Study as a whole: Before surgery, most patients got three to four biweekly 3 mg/kg nivolumab doses.

Produced via immunoSEQ multiplex PCR; TCRdb's table is partial and in-frame only. The sample carries 24,000 or so clones, 25% to 30% recorded once. The source is a person between 40 and 85 years old with oral cavity squamous cell carcinoma. This chain uses TRBV7-3 with TRBJ1-5; D is uncertain. The sequenced sample was tumor tissue, obtained after nivolumab (anti-PD-1) treatment. CDR3 residues: CASSTAGNQPQHF. The CDR3, as DNA: TGTGCCAGCAGCACCGCCGGCAATCAGCCCCAGCATTTT.